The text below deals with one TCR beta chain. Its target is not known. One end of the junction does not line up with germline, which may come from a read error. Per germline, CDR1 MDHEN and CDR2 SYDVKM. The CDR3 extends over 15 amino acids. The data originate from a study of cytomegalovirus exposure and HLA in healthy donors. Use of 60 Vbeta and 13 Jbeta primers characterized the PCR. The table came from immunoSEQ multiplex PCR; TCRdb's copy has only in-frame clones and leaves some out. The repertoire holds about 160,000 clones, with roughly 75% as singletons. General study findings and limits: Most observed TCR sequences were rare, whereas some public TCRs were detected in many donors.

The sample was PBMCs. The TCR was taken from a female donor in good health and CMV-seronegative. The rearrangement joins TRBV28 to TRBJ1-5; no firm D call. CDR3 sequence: CVSSLWTTASEPQHF. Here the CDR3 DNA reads TGTGTCAGCAGTTTGTGGACTACAGCGAGCGAGCCCCAGCATTTT.